The clone carrying this T cell receptor (beta chain) was counted between two and nine times. Its antigen is unidentified. This sample was included in a study of memory CD4+ T cells and cytomegalovirus serostatus. Study-wide background: Donors were healthy Belgian adults, under 10 CMV seropositive and 20 to 25 seronegative. Study conclusions and caveats: 67 of 164 known CMV-associated TCRbeta sequences appeared in CD4+ memory.

The sort gate was single viable CD3+CD4+CD8-CD45RO+ cells for memory CD4+ T cells. Clones were read by immunoSEQ multiplex PCR, and TCRdb kept only the in-frame ones, dropping some. The sample contains about 25,000 clones, about four fifths of which appear only once. V lost 0 bases and J 7 bases, leaving 7 bases between the germline ends. Germline CDR1 reads SGHTS; CDR2 reads YDEGEE. This CDR3 region has 12 residues. Sequenced material: memory CD4+ T cells from blood. J is TRBJ1-1 and V is TRBV5-8; D is unclear. This TCR was sampled from an adult in good health and CMV-seronegative. DNA of the CDR3: TGTGCCAGCAGCTTGGTTGCAGTTGAAGCTTTCTTT. Translated, it gives CASSLVAVEAFF.